This T cell receptor beta chain was identified in a study of blood T cell repertoires in COVID-19. Turning to the study itself: T cells, B-cell-depleted T cells, or PBMCs provided the cDNA or gDNA that served as material.

Assay: immunoSEQ multiplex PCR; the TCRdb copy retains only in-frame clones and omits some. The sample shows under 250,000 clones, 86% of them seen only once. The Seattle patients joined while their infection was active and were tracked longitudinally afterward. CDR1 and CDR2 (germline): MNHEY, SMNVEV (reference sequence). Trimming at V came to 8 bases and at J to 6 bases, leaving 4 bases not matched to a gene. The CDR3 covers 12 residues. The genes are TRBV27 and TRBJ1-5, with TRBD1 matching over 7 bases. The origin of this receptor is a woman older than 75 with COVID-19, enrolled during active disease. The specimen sequenced was peripheral blood. As DNA, the CDR3 is TGTGCCAGCCGACAGGGCGGTCAGCCCCAGCATTTT. The encoded protein is CASRQGGQPQHF.